The 30 T cell receptor beta chains in this list originate from one sample, sequenced in a study of control samples from healthy donors and cancer patients (TCRdb year 2020). Libraries came from the immunoSEQ multiplex PCR assay. The immuneACCESS repertoire file appears here via TCRdb, limited to in-frame rearrangements. These files lack a portion of the clones; in checked studies, under half of the deficit traces to unresolved V genes, and the cause of the others is not known. This sample comprises some 99,000 clones, 80% to 90% of them detected only once. Roughly 18% of the sample comes from the top ten. Sequenced input: blood. The receptors were sampled from a woman between 45 and 60 years old in good health.

V is TRBV27 and J is TRBJ2-1; perhaps TRBD1 as D (6 bases). Per the germline V gene, CDR1 is MNHEY and CDR2 is SMNVEV (reference sequence). The V and J ends lost 3 bases and 6 bases respectively, with 18 bases between them. This CDR3 has 16 residues. The CDR3 loop is CASSFQTGYLLNEQFF. CDR3 nucleotide sequence: TGTGCCAGCAGTTTCCAGACAGGTTACCTTCTCAATGAGCAGTTCTTC.

The V call is TRBV15, the J call TRBJ1-1; D is unresolved. The CDR3 loop spans 14 amino acids. CDR1 LNHNV and CDR2 YYDKDF come from the germline V gene (reference sequence). V was cut by 0 bases and J by 6 bases, with 11 bases left in between. CDR3 nucleotide sequence: TGTGCCACCAGCAGAGAACAATGGCTCTCTGAAGCTTTCTTT. Amino acid sequence: CATSREQWLSEAFF.

The genes are TRBV24-1 and TRBJ1-4; D remains ambiguous. The CDR3 sequence is 14 residues long. V was clipped by 5 bases and J by 3 bases, with 9 bases between them. Germline CDR1 reads KGHDR; CDR2 reads SFDVKD. DNA of the CDR3: TGTGCCACCAGTGTGGGCAGTGCTAATGAAAAACTGTTTTTT. It specifies CATSVGSANEKLFF.

This clone was seen just once. The chain is built from TRBV21-1 and TRBJ2-3; the D segment call TRBD2 is taken from the table without a DNA check. TRBV21-1 is annotated as a pseudogene. There are 15 residues in the CDR3. The CDR3 spells CASSKDADSTDTQYF. The CDR3 bases are TGTGCCAGCAGCAAAGATGCGGATTCCACAGATACGCAGTATTTT.

The V and J genes are TRBV7-9 and TRBJ2-5, with 10 bases identical to TRBD1. The V gene end was trimmed by 6 bases and the J gene end by 4 bases; junction bases not matched to a gene: 5. Germline assignment: CDR1 SEHNR and CDR2 FQNEAQ (reference sequence). There are 14 residues in the CDR3. As DNA, the CDR3 is TGTGCCAGCAGACGACAGGGGGCTGGAGAGACCCAGTACTTC. Residues: CASRRQGAGETQYF.

The V and J genes are TRBV5-6 and TRBJ1-6, with 9 bases identical to TRBD1. There are 15 residues in the CDR3. The V segment lost 2 bases and the J segment 7 bases; nucleotides outside the gene matches: 4. Germline assignment: CDR1 SGHDT and CDR2 YYEEEE. The CDR3 region has the DNA TGTGCCAGCAGCTTCCGGACAGGGGTCAATTCACCCCTCCACTTT. It translates to CASSFRTGVNSPLHF.

This clone turned up a few times. The chain employs TRBV6-4 and TRBJ2-1, with TRBD2 identical over 8 bases. The germline V gene encodes CDR1 MRHNA and CDR2 SNTAGT. V shed 3 bases, J shed 2 bases, and the junction held 6 bases outside the gene matches. The CDR3 spans 16 residues. Written as DNA, the CDR3 is TGTGCCAGCAGTGATAGCGCGGGAGGCCCCTACAATGAGCAGTTCTTC. Encoded protein: CASSDSAGGPYNEQFF.

V is TRBV24-1 and J is TRBJ1-2; D may be TRBD1 (5 bases). The germline V gene encodes CDR1 KGHDR and CDR2 SFDVKD. Trimming took 3 bases from V and 8 from J, leaving 12 bases between them. This CDR3 is built from 13 residues. The CDR3 sequence is CATSDPRVGGYTF. The DNA for the CDR3 is TGTGCCACCAGTGATCCCAGGGTGGGAGGCTACACCTTC.

The V gene is TRBV5-4, the J gene TRBJ2-5, with D possibly TRBD2 on 6 matching bases. Trimming stripped 4 bases from V and 8 bases from J, with 30 bases between. The CDR3 contains 18 residues. Germline CDR1 SGHNT, CDR2 YYREEE (reference sequence). CDR3 region: CASSRSSFLRGPIGTQYF. The DNA for the CDR3 is TGTGCCAGCAGCCGATCCTCTTTCCTGCGGGGCCCCATAGGAACCCAGTACTTC.

J is TRBJ1-2 and V is TRBV5-1; 7 bases line up with TRBD1. Trimming took 0 bases from V and 3 from J; bases not matched to a gene: 2. The CDR3 sequence is 14 residues long. The V gene's germline CDR1 is SGHRS and CDR2 YFSETQ. CDR3 nucleotides: TGCGCCAGCAGCTTGGGGCAGGGGGACTATGGCTACACCTTC. Translated: CASSLGQGDYGYTF.

The chain couples TRBV27 to TRBJ2-7; TRBD1 aligns across 10 bases. V dropped 4 bases and J dropped 6; count of bases not matched to a gene: 6. The CDR3 is 14 amino acids. Germline loops: CDR1 MNHEY, CDR2 SMNVEV (reference sequence). Written as DNA, the CDR3 is TGTGCCAGCAGTTCGACCGGGACAGGGGTCGAGCAGTACTTC. Translated, it gives CASSSTGTGVEQYF.

This chain connects TRBV25-1 to TRBJ2-3; D remains unclear. Trimming took 6 bases from V and 1 from J, leaving 8 bases between them. The germline CDR1 and CDR2 sequences are MGHDK and SYGVNS. The CDR3 is made up of 13 amino acids. For the CDR3, the DNA is TGTGCCAGCAGATTCCGGGGCACAGATACGCAGTATTTT. Its translation is CASRFRGTDTQYF.

The chain combines TRBV7-8 with TRBJ1-5; the D is unclear. Germline CDR1 reads SGHVS; CDR2 reads FQNEAQ. Trimming pared 0 bases from V and 4 bases from J, leaving 16 bases between. CDR3 size: 17 residues. CDR3 region: CASSLALNGVGNQPQHF. The DNA of the CDR3 is TGTGCCAGCAGCTTAGCGTTAAATGGTGTAGGAAATCAGCCCCAGCATTTT. Looking up the rest from reference TRBV7-8 and TRBJ1-5 gives the full variable domain: GAGVSQSPRYKVAKRGQDVALRCDPISGHVSLFWYQQALGQGPEFLTYFQNEAQLDKSGLPSDRFFAERPEGSVSTLKIQRTQQEDSAVYLCASSLALNGVGNQPQHFGDGTRLSIL.

This rearrangement joins TRBV7-9 to TRBJ2-3; D ambiguous. CDR1 and CDR2 from the germline V gene are SEHNR and FQNEAQ (reference sequence). The CDR3 extends over 11 amino acids. The V gene lost 6 bases and the J gene lost 2 bases, with 3 bases spanning the gap. The CDR3 here is CASRYTDTQYF. The CDR3 DNA reads TGTGCCAGCAGGTACACAGATACGCAGTATTTT.

This clone was seen a single time. This rearrangement joins TRBV4-1 to TRBJ2-6; D is undetermined. The germline V gene encodes CDR1 MGHRA and CDR2 YSYEKL. V lost 4 bases and J 0 bases, leaving 7 bases between the germline ends. This CDR3 is 15 amino acids long. The CDR3 nucleotides are TGCGCCAGCAGCCCGCAAGACTCTGGGGCCAACGTCCTGACTTTC. Translated, it gives CASSPQDSGANVLTF.

This chain joins TRBV7-9 and TRBJ2-5; D gene unclear. The CDR3 spans 15 residues. Germline V gene sequence: CDR1 SEHNR, CDR2 FQNEAQ (reference sequence). V was cut by 4 bases and J by 8 bases, with 20 bases left in between. This chain's CDR3 is CASSSNTTSKRTQYF. The CDR3 nucleotides read TGTGCCAGCAGCTCCAACACCACATCCAAGAGAACCCAGTACTTC.

J is TRBJ2-3 and V is TRBV5-1, with D tentatively TRBD1 (5 bases). This CDR3 region has 16 residues. Trimming took 4 bases from V and 2 from J, leaving 17 bases between them. Germline V gene sequence: CDR1 SGHRS, CDR2 YFSETQ. In DNA form, the CDR3 reads TGCGCCAGCAGCCCGTCGATTGGGGCGTACACAGATACGCAGTATTTT. Its translation is CASSPSIGAYTDTQYF.

There are a few counts of this clone. The genes are TRBV30 and TRBJ1-2; D gene uncertain. V dropped 8 bases and J dropped 0 bases, with 13 bases sitting between them. The CDR3 is made up of 13 amino acids. Germline V gene lookup returns CDR1 GTSNPN and CDR2 SVGIG (reference sequence). The CDR3 bases are TGTGCCCTCGAGGAGTTAGCTAACTATGGCTACACCTTC. It translates to CALEELANYGYTF.

V gene TRBV6-2 or TRBV6-3 combines with J gene TRBJ2-1, with TRBD2 matching over 11 bases. The CDR3 has 14 residues. Germline assignment: CDR1 MNHEY and CDR2 SVGEGT. J lost 14 bases, V lost 2 bases, and 8 bases had no gene match. The DNA of the CDR3 is TGTGCCAGCAGTTACCTTGGGACTAGCGGTTCGAAGTTCTTC. Translated, it gives CASSYLGTSGSKFF.

The J gene is TRBJ1-2, the V gene TRBV6-1; no clear D. V was shortened by 0 bases and J by 5 bases, with 10 bases between the two germline ends. The CDR3 has 14 amino acids. Germline V gene sequence: CDR1 MNHNS, CDR2 SASEGT. This CDR3 reads CASSEAFGWYGYTF. CDR3 in DNA: TGTGCCAGCAGTGAAGCGTTCGGTTGGTATGGCTACACCTTC.

The chain links TRBV5-1 to TRBJ1-2; perhaps TRBD1 as D (6 bases). Germline V gene sequence: CDR1 SGHRS, CDR2 YFSETQ. The CDR3 contains 12 residues. Deletions cut 2 bases from V and 8 bases from J, with 10 bases between. In DNA, the CDR3 is TGCGCCAGCAGCTTTTCAGGGGACGGCTACACCTTC. Its protein is CASSFSGDGYTF.

The chain employs TRBV4-3 and TRBJ2-1, with a weak D call TRBD1 (5 bases). V was cut by 7 bases and J by 0 bases, with 16 bases left in between. This CDR3 is built from 16 residues. Per the germline V gene, CDR1 is LGHNA and CDR2 is YSLEER. The CDR3 DNA sequence: TGCGCCAGCAACCTTTACAGGACAAGCTCCTACAATGAGCAGTTCTTC. Translating gives CASNLYRTSSYNEQFF.

The gene calls are TRBV5-1 and TRBJ2-5, with D perhaps TRBD1 or TRBD2 (5 bases each). The CDR3 runs to 15 residues. Germline CDR1 is SGHRS and CDR2 is YFSETQ. V shed 0 bases and J shed 4 bases, with 13 bases lying between them. The DNA of the CDR3 is TGCGCCAGCAGCTTGGTCGGGGCAGATCGAGAGACCCAGTACTTC. Amino acids: CASSLVGADRETQYF.

The V call is TRBV7-9, the J call TRBJ2-5; either TRBD1 or TRBD2 may supply D (5 bases each). The CDR3 length is 14 residues. Germline CDR1 is SEHNR and CDR2 is FQNEAQ (reference sequence). V was shortened by 4 bases and J by 4 bases, with 13 bases between the two germline ends. The CDR3 is CASSSVGERETQYF. CDR3 DNA sequence: TGTGCCAGCAGCTCCGTGGGGGAGAGAGAGACCCAGTACTTC.

The J gene is TRBJ2-5, the V gene TRBV5-1; maybe TRBD2 (5 bases). This CDR3 comprises 15 residues. Per the germline V gene, CDR1 is SGHRS and CDR2 is YFSETQ. Trimming took off 0 bases at V and 5 bases at J, with 14 bases between the two ends. CDR3 protein: CASSLGGLAGETQYF. The CDR3 bases are TGCGCCAGCAGCTTGGGTGGTCTAGCCGGGGAGACCCAGTACTTC.

V and J are TRBV2 and TRBJ2-7, with 7 bases fitting TRBD1. Germline V CDR1 and CDR2: SNHLY, FYNNEI. This CDR3 spans 12 amino acids. V trimming: 4 bases; J trimming: 4 bases; junction bases outside the gene matches: 1. This chain's CDR3 is CASSGQGYEQYF. The CDR3 nucleotides read TGTGCCAGCAGTGGACAGGGATACGAGCAGTACTTC. Filled out from reference TRBV2 and TRBJ2-7, the complete variable domain reads EPEVTQTPSHQVTQMGQEVILRCVPISNHLYFYWYRQILGQKVEFLVSFYNNEISEKSEIFDDQFSVERPDGSNFTLKIRSTKLEDSAMYFCASSGQGYEQYFGPGTRLTVT.

The gene calls are TRBV10-2 and TRBJ1-2; D is possibly TRBD1 (5 bases). This CDR3 has 12 amino acids. Germline CDR1 reads WSHSY; CDR2 reads SAAADI. Trimming removed 3 bases from V and 3 bases from J, with 5 bases in between. The CDR3 DNA reads as TGCGCCAGCAGTGAACAGGACTATGGCTACACCTTC. Translated, it gives CASSEQDYGYTF.

The chain has TRBV6-5 and TRBJ2-1, with 8 bases that match TRBD1. V lost 3 bases, J lost 6 bases, and 10 bases stayed unmatched. CDR1 and CDR2 from the germline V gene are MNHEY and SVGAGI. This CDR3 spans 16 amino acids. DNA for the CDR3: TGTGCCAGCAGTTATTCCGACAGGGGAAAACGCAATGAGCAGTTCTTC. Its protein is CASSYSDRGKRNEQFF.

This clone turned up a few times. The chain couples TRBV3-1 (or the pseudogene TRBV3-2) to TRBJ1-2; D ambiguous. V was cut by 4 bases and J by 4 bases, with 19 bases left in between. Per germline, CDR1 LGHDT and CDR2 YNNKEL (reference sequence). The CDR3 spans 16 residues. The CDR3 DNA sequence: TGTGCCAGCAGCCGCGCCGGTTCCGCGAGAGGCTATGGCTACACCTTC. It translates to CASSRAGSARGYGYTF.

The V and J genes are TRBV20-1 and TRBJ2-1, with a possible D match to TRBD1 (6 bases). Germline lookup yields CDR1 DFQATT and CDR2 SNEGSKA (reference sequence). V lost 3 bases and J lost 0, with 9 bases in between. CDR3 length: 14 amino acids. The DNA of the CDR3 is TGCAGTGCTAGTCTACAGGGCTCCTACAATGAGCAGTTCTTC. This translates into CSASLQGSYNEQFF.